What follows are 20 T cell receptor beta chains derived from one specimen sequenced in a study of Ad26.COV2.S vaccination and SARS-CoV-2 variants. The assay was immunoSEQ multiplex PCR, and TCRdb's table has in-frame clones only and misses some. The data hold hundreds of thousands of clones, with around 88% observed a single time. Noted treatment: around 19 received Ad26.COV2.S at low or high dose, single or two shots; several received placebo; per-sample allocation not given. Collection of samples fell on day 63 after the first vaccine or placebo injection. Here the sequenced sample was peripheral blood, taken in a trial of Ad26.COV2.S vaccine versus placebo. The receptor source for this set is a person aged 18-60 years who received the Ad26.COV2.S COVID-19 vaccine or a placebo.

The chain recombines TRBV3-1 (or the pseudogene TRBV3-2) with TRBJ2-6, with D possibly called TRBD1 or TRBD2 (5 bases each). This CDR3 has 16 residues. The germline gives CDR1 LGHDT, CDR2 YNNKEL (reference sequence). V was shortened by 0 bases and J by 4 bases, with 10 bases between the two germline ends. CDR3 DNA: TGTGCCAGCAGCCAAGAGCCAGGGACCGGGGCCAACGTCCTGACTTTC. The encoded protein is CASSQEPGTGANVLTF.

The CDR3 is CASSPPGTGSYEQYF. DNA of the CDR3: TGTGCCAGCTCACCCCCCGGGACAGGGTCCTACGAGCAGTACTTC. The rearrangement links TRBV18 to TRBJ2-7, with 9 bases matching TRBD1. With V trimmed by 3 bases and J by 1 base, 4 bases remained unmatched. Germline V gene sequence: CDR1 KGHSH, CDR2 LQKENI. This CDR3 region has 15 residues.

The genes are TRBV18 and TRBJ1-2; a possible D gene is TRBD1 (5 bases). V dropped 3 bases and J dropped 6 bases, with 8 bases sitting between them. The germline CDR1 and CDR2 sequences are KGHSH and LQKENI. This CDR3 region has 12 residues. CDR3 sequence: CASSPDRDGYTF. In DNA form, the CDR3 reads TGTGCCAGCTCACCCGACAGAGATGGCTACACCTTC.

The V and J genes are TRBV7-9 and TRBJ1-2; D not resolved. Germline V gives CDR1 SEHNR, CDR2 FQNEAQ (reference sequence). Trimming took 2 bases from V and 5 from J, leaving 12 bases between them. The CDR3 totals 14 residues. CDR3 in amino acids: CASSLPGAAYGYTF. CDR3 coding DNA: TGTGCCAGCAGCTTACCGGGCGCAGCATATGGCTACACCTTC.

V gene TRBV19 combines with J gene TRBJ2-1; 9 bases are a match to TRBD1. From germline, CDR1 is LNHDA and CDR2 SQIVND (reference sequence). The CDR3 runs 16 residues. Unmatched junction bases numbered 6, after V lost 4 bases and J lost 2 bases. Written as DNA, the CDR3 is TGTGCCAGTAGTACAGGACAGGGGTCCCCCTACAATGAGCAGTTCTTC. It specifies CASSTGQGSPYNEQFF.

The CDR3 nucleotides are TGTGCCAGTAGGGAAGCGGATGCTAGAGAGACCCAGTACTTC. This encodes CASREADARETQYF. V and J are TRBV19 and TRBJ2-5; a weak D match, TRBD2 (5 bases). The V end lost 6 bases, the J end lost 4 bases, and 15 bases lay between the germline ends. CDR1 is LNHDA, CDR2 SQIVND, per germline (reference sequence). This CDR3 comprises 14 residues.

The chain couples TRBV9 to TRBJ2-1; 9 bases fit TRBD2. The CDR3 is 15 amino acids. V gave up 1 base and J gave up 4 bases; unmatched junction bases: 3. The germline gives CDR1 SGDLS, CDR2 YYNGEE. The CDR3 region is CASSVMAGGYNEQFF. The CDR3 DNA reads as TGTGCCAGCAGCGTAATGGCGGGAGGGTACAATGAGCAGTTCTTC.

The chain carries TRBV3-1 (or the pseudogene TRBV3-2) and TRBJ2-7, with D possibly TRBD1 on 6 matching bases. The CDR3 is 13 residues long. V shed 8 bases and J shed 3 bases, with 14 bases lying between them. Per germline, CDR1 LGHDT and CDR2 YNNKEL (reference sequence). The CDR3 spells CASRRQADYEQYF. DNA of the CDR3: TGTGCCAGCCGAAGACAGGCCGACTACGAGCAGTACTTC.

V usage is TRBV5-1 and J usage is TRBJ1-1; D possibly corresponds to TRBD1 (5 bases). Germline CDR1 and CDR2: SGHRS and YFSETQ. The CDR3 has 16 residues. V was trimmed by 0 bases and J by 4 bases, leaving 16 bases between them. This CDR3 is CASSLDVGEAGTEAFF. The CDR3 DNA reads as TGCGCCAGCAGCTTGGATGTGGGGGAGGCGGGCACTGAAGCTTTCTTT.

V and J are TRBV2 and TRBJ1-4; 12 bases map to TRBD1. J lost 6 bases, V lost 7 bases, and 6 bases had no gene match. The germline V gene encodes CDR1 SNHLY and CDR2 FYNNEI. The CDR3 is 15 amino acids. The DNA for the CDR3 is TGTGCCAGCAACAGGGACAGGGGGCCATATGAAAAACTGTTTTTT. Its protein product is CASNRDRGPYEKLFF. Combining the CDR3 with reference TRBV2 and TRBJ1-4 gives the whole variable domain EPEVTQTPSHQVTQMGQEVILRCVPISNHLYFYWYRQILGQKVEFLVSFYNNEISEKSEIFDDQFSVERPDGSNFTLKIRSTKLEDSAMYFCASNRDRGPYEKLFFGSGTQLSVL.

The chain has TRBV6-6 and TRBJ1-5, with 7 nucleotides matching TRBD1. Germline values: CDR1 MNHNY, CDR2 SVGAGI (reference sequence). The CDR3 is 17 residues long. The V and J ends lost 5 bases and 2 bases, in that order; junction bases with no gene match: 12. The CDR3 DNA follows: TGTGCCAGCAGTCCAGGGGGGGGGCCCGCCGGCAATCAGCCCCAGCATTTT. Translating it yields CASSPGGGPAGNQPQHF.

The chain carries TRBV9 and TRBJ2-5, with 10 nucleotides matching TRBD2. This CDR3 comprises 15 residues. Per the germline V gene, CDR1 is SGDLS and CDR2 is YYNGEE. V lost 3 bases, J lost 2 bases, and 4 bases stayed unmatched. Here the CDR3 DNA reads TGTGCCAGCAGCGAAGGGACTAGCGTACAAGAGACCCAGTACTTC. This translates into CASSEGTSVQETQYF. The full variable domain, rest sourced from reference TRBV9 and TRBJ2-5, is DSGVTQTPKHLITATGQRVTLRCSPRSGDLSVYWYQQSLDQGLQFLIQYYNGEERAKGNILERFSAQQFPDLHSELNLSSLELGDSALYFCASSEGTSVQETQYFGPGTRLLVL.

The chain employs TRBV4-3 and TRBJ2-2; 9 bases align to TRBD1. This CDR3 region has 17 residues. Germline V gene sequence: CDR1 LGHNA, CDR2 YSLEER. Trimming took 0 bases from V and 3 from J; bases not matched to a gene: 5. Here the CDR3 reads CASSQDAGQGYTGELFF. DNA for the CDR3: TGCGCCAGCAGCCAAGATGCGGGACAGGGTTACACCGGGGAGCTGTTTTTT.

V gene TRBV9 combines with J gene TRBJ2-2; tentatively, D is TRBD1 or TRBD2 (5 bases each). The CDR3 sequence is 16 residues long. Germline V gene lookup returns CDR1 SGDLS and CDR2 YYNGEE. Trimming removed 2 bases at V and 5 bases at J, with 16 bases between. CDR3: CASSVSGAGGTGELFF. The CDR3 DNA reads as TGTGCCAGCAGCGTCTCTGGGGCAGGAGGTACCGGGGAGCTGTTTTTT.

The rearrangement uses TRBV9 and TRBJ1-3; D gene uncertain. The CDR3 covers 15 residues. The germline CDR1 and CDR2 sequences are SGDLS and YYNGEE. Trimming removed 2 bases from V and 2 bases from J, with 11 bases in between. CDR3 sequence reads: CASSVSEAAGNTIYF. CDR3 in DNA: TGTGCCAGCAGCGTCAGCGAGGCAGCTGGAAACACCATATATTTT. Full variable domain (remainder filled in from reference TRBV9 and TRBJ1-3): DSGVTQTPKHLITATGQRVTLRCSPRSGDLSVYWYQQSLDQGLQFLIQYYNGEERAKGNILERFSAQQFPDLHSELNLSSLELGDSALYFCASSVSEAAGNTIYFGEGSWLTVV.

The V and J genes are TRBV5-1 and TRBJ1-6; the match to TRBD1 covers 7 bases. The V gene's germline CDR1 is SGHRS and CDR2 YFSETQ. The CDR3 sequence is 16 residues long. With 1 base clipped from V and 7 bases from J, the junction kept 8 bases outside the gene matches. The CDR3 bases are TGCGCCAGCAGCTTGTTCGGACAGGACAAAAATTCACCCCTCCACTTT. It translates to CASSLFGQDKNSPLHF.

The rearrangement joins TRBV6-1 to TRBJ2-7, with D possibly being TRBD1 (5 bases). In germline, CDR1 is MNHNS, CDR2 SASEGT. V was trimmed by 6 bases and J by 0 bases, leaving 9 bases between them. The CDR3 has 13 residues. DNA of the CDR3: TGTGCCAGCAGGCAGGACAACTCCTACGAGCAGTACTTC. It is translated as CASRQDNSYEQYF.

The rearrangement joins TRBV5-6 to TRBJ2-7; the D gene is possibly TRBD2 (7 bases). Germline-derived CDR1 and CDR2 are SGHDT and YYEEEE. V was cut by 0 bases and J by 4 bases, with 11 bases left in between. The CDR3 covers 14 residues. CDR3 nucleotide sequence: TGTGCCAGCAGCTTGGGCGGGGGCGTATACGAGCAGTACTTC. It encodes CASSLGGGVYEQYF.

The rearrangement uses TRBV5-4 and TRBJ2-3; no clear D gene. This CDR3 comprises 13 residues. V lost 0 bases, J lost 6 bases, and 8 bases lay in between. Germline values: CDR1 SGHNT, CDR2 YYREEE (reference sequence). The CDR3, as DNA: TGTGCCAGCAGCTTGGGAGTAGAGGATACGCAGTATTTT. This encodes CASSLGVEDTQYF.

The chain joins TRBV24-1 to TRBJ2-1; TRBD2 matches at 10 bases. The CDR3 is made up of 15 amino acids. Per the germline V gene, CDR1 is KGHDR and CDR2 is SFDVKD. Trimming cost V 6 bases and J 5 bases; bases outside gene matches: 6. CDR3 amino acids: CATSNPLAGDNEQFF. The CDR3 DNA reads as TGTGCCACCAGTAATCCCCTAGCGGGAGACAATGAGCAGTTCTTC.